This T cell receptor (beta chain) was obtained from a study of beta chain features in type 1 diabetes. Study results and caveats: VDJ junctions from type 1 diabetes patients carried fewer insertions and larger deletions. Among patients, naive, central memory and Treg TCRB repertoires appeared more similar than among healthy donors. Type 1 diabetes patients showed a moderate but significant shortening of TCRB CDR3s in all four CD4+ subsets.

A sort by CD45RO/CCR7/CD25/CD127/CD95/CD27 yielded CD4+ naive, central memory, regulatory and stem cell-like memory cells. The authors obtained over 95% purity in all sorted populations. V was pared by 0 bases and J by 7 bases, with 4 bases of the junction left unmatched. The CDR3 spans 14 residues. Germline CDR1 reads GTSNPN; CDR2 reads SVGIG (reference sequence). Turning to this clone: Its matching antigen is unknown.

cDNA synthesis used the whole RNA isolate, giving expressed TCRB sequences. Clones were read by immunoSEQ multiplex PCR, and TCRdb kept only the in-frame ones, dropping some. The sample holds 20,000 to 30,000 clones, 69% seen once. Sequences were obtained from Tregs from blood. The receptor was isolated from a man between 18 and 35 years old with type 1 diabetes. The chain joins TRBV30 to TRBJ2-1; 9 nucleotides line up with TRBD1. The CDR3 coding sequence is TGTGCCTGGAGTGTACAGGGGGCTGAGAATGAGCAGTTCTTC. It encodes CAWSVQGAENEQFF.